This T cell receptor (beta chain) was sequenced for a study of T cell responses to AZD1222 COVID-19 vaccine. General observations from the study: Samples come after the peak T cell response, not at day 14.

This table comes from immunoSEQ multiplex PCR, and its TCRdb copy is limited to in-frame clones, with some not included. The table lists approximately 180,000 clones, 88% of them singletons. To note about this clone: Its antigen is not known.

The source material was peripheral blood, sampled 28 days after the second AZD1222 dose. This TCR came from an adult who received the AZD1222 COVID-19 vaccine.

As DNA, the CDR3 is TGTGCCAGCAGCCCTACTAGCGGGAACAATGAGCAGTTCTTC. Its translation is CASSPTSGNNEQFF. The chain joins TRBV5-6 to TRBJ2-1; TRBD2 matches at 10 bases. V gave up 4 bases and J gave up 5 bases; unmatched junction bases: 3. The CDR3 runs 14 residues. Germline CDR1 is SGHDT and CDR2 is YYEEEE.